This passage covers 12 T cell receptor beta chains from one sample sequenced in a study of technical replicates of blood from several donors. Sequenced by immunoSEQ multiplex PCR; TCRdb stores in-frame clones only, minus some. The sample has approximately 88,000 clones, 85% to 95% seen once. Sequenced: T cells isolated from PBMCs. Every receptor here comes from a human donor in good health.

V usage is TRBV2 and J usage is TRBJ2-3, with 9 bases matching TRBD2. The CDR3 runs 16 residues. CDR1 is SNHLY and CDR2 is FYNNEI in the germline V gene. V lost 4 bases, J lost 4 bases, and 9 bases stayed unmatched. Written as DNA, the CDR3 is TGTGCCAGCAGTGCGTTAGGACTAGCGATCTCAGATACGCAGTATTTT. Amino acid sequence: CASSALGLAISDTQYF.

This chain uses TRBV11-2 with TRBJ1-1; D remains ambiguous. This CDR3 contains 12 residues. The V and J ends lost 5 bases and 6 bases respectively, with 10 bases between them. Germline V gene data show CDR1 as SGHAT and CDR2 as FQNNGV. This chain's CDR3 is CASSPSFAEAFF. The CDR3 nucleotides are TGTGCCAGCAGCCCGAGTTTCGCTGAAGCTTTCTTT. The entire variable domain, with the rest obtained from reference TRBV11-2 and TRBJ1-1, is as follows: EAGVAQSPRYKIIEKRQSVAFWCNPISGHATLYWYQQILGQGPKLLIQFQNNGVVDDSQLPKDRFSAERLKGVDSTLKIQPAKLEDSAVYLCASSPSFAEAFFGQGTRLTVV.

This chain links TRBV19 with TRBJ2-2; possibly TRBD2 for D (6 bases). V lost 5 bases and J 7 bases, leaving 17 bases between the germline ends. Germline values: CDR1 LNHDA, CDR2 SQIVND (reference sequence). This CDR3 has 15 residues. CDR3 residues: CASSLRLDPLGELFF. The CDR3 DNA follows: TGTGCCAGTAGTCTCCGACTAGATCCCCTCGGGGAGCTGTTTTTT.

The chain has TRBV28 and TRBJ1-1; 7 positions agree with TRBD1. J gave up 0 bases and V 8 bases, and 6 bases lay outside the gene matches. CDR1 and CDR2 (germline): MDHEN, SYDVKM. The CDR3 runs to 14 residues. CDR3 residues: CASVLTGLNTEAFF. In DNA, the CDR3 is TGTGCCAGCGTACTGACAGGGTTGAACACTGAAGCTTTCTTT. Looking up the rest from reference TRBV28 and TRBJ1-1 gives the full variable domain: DVKVTQSSRYLVKRTGEKVFLECVQDMDHENMFWYRQDPGLGLRLIYFSYDVKMKEKGDIPEGYSVSREKKERFSLILESASTNQTSMYLCASVLTGLNTEAFFGQGTRLTVV.

The chain combines TRBV2 with TRBJ2-1, with a weak D call TRBD2 (6 bases). Germline CDR1 reads SNHLY; CDR2 reads FYNNEI. The CDR3 is made up of 17 amino acids. V was cut by 1 base and J by 1 base, with 14 bases left in between. The CDR3 DNA is TGTGCCAGCAGTGAAGGGTGGGGCGGGAAATCCTACAATGAGCAGTTCTTC. Its translation: CASSEGWGGKSYNEQFF.

J is TRBJ2-1 and V is TRBV11-3; 16 bases are a match to TRBD2. Germline loops: CDR1 SGHNT, CDR2 YENEEA. This CDR3 has 18 residues. V gave up 5 bases and J gave up 7 bases; unmatched junction bases: 11. CDR3 nucleotide sequence: TGTGCCAGCAGCCCCACGGGACTAGCGGGGGGGAAAAATAATGAGCAGTTCTTC. It yields the protein CASSPTGLAGGKNNEQFF.

This chain uses TRBV19 with TRBJ2-1, with 9 nucleotides matching TRBD1. The CDR3 has 15 residues. Germline CDR1 is LNHDA and CDR2 is SQIVND (reference sequence). The V and J ends lost 5 bases and 5 bases, in that order; junction bases with no gene match: 7. The CDR3 DNA reads as TGTGCCAGTAGTCCCTCGGACAGGGGTAACAATGAGCAGTTCTTC. Its translation is CASSPSDRGNNEQFF.

The chain uses TRBV7-9 and TRBJ2-6, with 7 bases identical to TRBD1. Trimming removed 6 bases from V and 0 bases from J; junction bases left unmatched: 11. CDR1 and CDR2 (germline): SEHNR, FQNEAQ (reference sequence). The CDR3 runs 18 residues. Here the CDR3 DNA reads TGTGCCAGCAGAGCTCCCGGGACAGATAGCTCTGGGGCCAACGTCCTGACTTTC. Its protein product is CASRAPGTDSSGANVLTF.

This chain joins TRBV19 and TRBJ2-5, with TRBD1 matching over 8 bases. The CDR3 sequence is 17 residues long. CDR1 is LNHDA and CDR2 is SQIVND in the germline V gene (reference sequence). Trimming took 4 bases from V and 4 from J; bases not matched to a gene: 14. CDR3 sequence (DNA): TGTGCCAGTAGTACCCAAATGACTAAGACAGGGGCAGAGACCCAGTACTTC. Protein: CASSTQMTKTGAETQYF.

This rearrangement joins TRBV18 to TRBJ1-2, with a possible D match to TRBD1 (6 bases). The CDR3 totals 13 residues. Looked up from germline, CDR1 is KGHSH and CDR2 is LQKENI. V was clipped by 6 bases and J by 1 base, with 9 bases between them. The CDR3 DNA reads TGTGCCAGCTCGTACAGGGATAACTATGGCTACACCTTC. Its translation: CASSYRDNYGYTF.

The gene calls are TRBV7-8 and TRBJ1-4; unclear D gene. Trimming left V 2 bases short and J 2 bases short, with 12 bases between. The CDR3 extends over 16 amino acids. Germline lookup yields CDR1 SGHVS and CDR2 FQNEAQ. The CDR3 DNA follows: TGTGCCAGCAGCTTAATCACAGAGAAGACTAATGAAAAACTGTTTTTT. Translation gives CASSLITEKTNEKLFF. The full variable domain, with the rest looked up from reference TRBV7-8 and TRBJ1-4, is GAGVSQSPRYKVAKRGQDVALRCDPISGHVSLFWYQQALGQGPEFLTYFQNEAQLDKSGLPSDRFFAERPEGSVSTLKIQRTQQEDSAVYLCASSLITEKTNEKLFFGSGTQLSVL.

The CDR3 reads CASSYSPRAPYEQYF. In nucleotides, the CDR3 is TGTGCCAGCAGTTACAGTCCCAGGGCCCCCTACGAGCAGTACTTC. The chain recombines TRBV6-5 with TRBJ2-7, with D perhaps matching TRBD1 (5 bases). CDR3 length: 15 amino acids. Germline lookup yields CDR1 MNHEY and CDR2 SVGAGI. Deletions cut 2 bases from V and 2 bases from J, with 13 bases between.